These T cell receptor beta chains were read from a single sample in a study of cytomegalovirus exposure and HLA in healthy donors. Here immunoSEQ multiplex PCR was the method, and the copy in TCRdb shows in-frame clones only, minus some. The repertoire holds tens of thousands of clones, with about 70% as singletons. Material for sequencing was PBMCs. All receptors derive from a woman aged 25 to 45 in good health and CMV-seronegative. Both conserved end residues are part of each CDR3. The order of the fields is V gene, J gene, clone size, D gene, CDR3 protein, CDR3 DNA. The D gene is left open where the match is weak. Some rows have no size entry. The others give once, few or many, or a class for an expanded clone.

v_call: TRBV27; j_call: TRBJ1-1; clone_size: NA; d_call: TRBD1; cdr3_aa: CASSLGTGSIEAFF; cdr3_nt: TGTGCCAGCAGTTTAGGGACAGGGTCAATTGAAGCTTTCTTT
v_call: TRBV15; j_call: TRBJ2-3; clone_size: NA; d_call: TRBD2; cdr3_aa: CATWAGGINSTDTQYF; cdr3_nt: TGTGCCACCTGGGCGGGGGGGATAAATAGCACAGATACGCAGTATTTT
v_call: TRBV19; j_call: TRBJ2-2; clone_size: NA; d_call: NA; cdr3_aa: CASTVRMNTGELFF; cdr3_nt: TGTGCCAGTACTGTCAGGATGAACACCGGGGAGCTGTTTTTT
v_call: TRBV21-1; j_call: TRBJ1-1; clone_size: NA; d_call: NA; cdr3_aa: CASSRGQREAFF; cdr3_nt: TGTGCCAGCAGCAGAGGACAGCGTGAAGCTTTCTTT
v_call: TRBV2; j_call: TRBJ1-2; clone_size: few; d_call: TRBD1; cdr3_aa: CASTRDRGLNGYTF; cdr3_nt: TGTGCCAGCACCCGGGACAGGGGGCTTAATGGCTACACCTTC
v_call: TRBV4-2; j_call: TRBJ1-2; clone_size: NA; d_call: TRBD1; cdr3_aa: CASSQDRRGQGLNYGYTF; cdr3_nt: TGTGCCAGCAGCCAAGATCGTAGAGGACAGGGACTTAACTATGGCTACACCTTC
v_call: TRBV7-6; j_call: TRBJ2-1; clone_size: NA; d_call: TRBD1; cdr3_aa: CASSPEGGRYNEQFF; cdr3_nt: TGTGCCAGCAGCCCAGAAGGGGGCCGGTACAATGAGCAGTTCTTC
v_call: TRBV6-5; j_call: TRBJ1-4; clone_size: few; d_call: NA; cdr3_aa: CASSYWPISTNEKLFF; cdr3_nt: TGTGCCAGCAGTTATTGGCCGATCTCAACTAATGAAAAACTGTTTTTT
v_call: TRBV10-3; j_call: TRBJ1-1; clone_size: many; d_call: NA; cdr3_aa: CAISPRGSTEAFF; cdr3_nt: TGTGCCATCAGCCCGAGGGGGAGCACTGAAGCTTTCTTT
v_call: TRBV28; j_call: TRBJ1-4; clone_size: NA; d_call: NA; cdr3_aa: CASSAAYYSGGEKLFF; cdr3_nt: TGTGCCAGCAGTGCGGCGTACTATTCCGGGGGGGAAAAACTGTTTTTT
v_call: TRBV18; j_call: TRBJ1-1; clone_size: NA; d_call: NA; cdr3_aa: CASSPGIGENTEAFF; cdr3_nt: TGTGCCAGCTCACCAGGTATAGGGGAGAACACTGAAGCTTTCTTT
v_call: TRBV18; j_call: TRBJ2-7; clone_size: NA; d_call: NA; cdr3_aa: CASSSTGRGPTYEQYF; cdr3_nt: TGTGCCAGCTCATCAACTGGAAGGGGCCCTACCTACGAGCAGTACTTC
v_call: TRBV10-2; j_call: TRBJ2-5; clone_size: NA; d_call: NA; cdr3_aa: CASSESYVASQETQYF; cdr3_nt: TGCGCCAGCAGTGAGTCTTACGTGGCTAGCCAAGAGACCCAGTACTTC
v_call: TRBV5-1; j_call: TRBJ1-2; clone_size: NA; d_call: NA; cdr3_aa: CASSLQGADYGYTF; cdr3_nt: TGCGCCAGCAGCCTACAAGGGGCGGACTATGGCTACACCTTC
v_call: TRBV30; j_call: TRBJ1-1; clone_size: NA; d_call: TRBD1; cdr3_aa: CAGWDRGTEAFF; cdr3_nt: TGTGCCGGGTGGGACAGGGGCACTGAAGCTTTCTTT
v_call: TRBV27; j_call: TRBJ1-1; clone_size: NA; d_call: NA; cdr3_aa: CASSLAGGYTEAFF; cdr3_nt: TGTGCCAGCAGTTTGGCGGGGGGGTACACTGAAGCTTTCTTT
v_call: TRBV6-1; j_call: TRBJ2-7; clone_size: once; d_call: NA; cdr3_aa: CASSLPQGSVEQYF; cdr3_nt: TGTGCCAGCAGTCTTCCGCAGGGTTCTGTCGAGCAGTACTTC
v_call: TRBV10-2; j_call: TRBJ2-3; clone_size: few; d_call: NA; cdr3_aa: CASSVTSDTQYF; cdr3_nt: TGCGCCAGCAGTGTAACATCAGATACGCAGTATTTT
v_call: TRBV6-1; j_call: TRBJ2-7; clone_size: NA; d_call: NA; cdr3_aa: CASSEGEGQAYEQYF; cdr3_nt: TGTGCCAGCAGTGAAGGGGAGGGACAGGCATACGAGCAGTACTTC
v_call: TRBV6-5; j_call: TRBJ2-2; clone_size: NA; d_call: TRBD1; cdr3_aa: CASSMDRENTGELFF; cdr3_nt: TGTGCCAGCAGTATGGACAGGGAGAACACCGGGGAGCTGTTTTTT